This T cell receptor (beta chain) was profiled in a study of blood T cell repertoires in COVID-19. Study background: Italy, Spain and the United States were the sources of the convalescent and acute COVID-19 samples.

In assigning cohorts, the study relied on participant-reported clinical history. Only in-frame clones appear in the TCRdb table, and some are missing; sequencing was by immunoSEQ multiplex PCR. This sample carries approximately 300,000 clones, around nine tenths of them seen once, and the ten largest clones take approximately 2.4%. Per germline, CDR1 MNHEY and CDR2 SVGEGT. Trimming at V came to 6 bases and at J to 4 bases, leaving 9 bases not matched to a gene. The CDR3 totals 16 residues. The sample comprised PBMCs or T cells enriched from blood (not recorded which). This sequence was found in a woman aged 18-30 years who had recovered from COVID-19. V gene TRBV6-2 or TRBV6-3 combines with J gene TRBJ2-5; the match to TRBD2 covers 12 bases. CDR3 protein: CASSTTASGGAETQYF. CDR3 sequence (DNA): TGTGCCAGCAGCACGACCGCTAGCGGGGGGGCAGAGACCCAGTACTTC.